These 9 T cell receptor beta chains were sequenced from one sample in a study of radiation and T cells in renal cell carcinoma. Data came from immunoSEQ multiplex PCR; TCRdb stores just in-frame clones and leaves some out. The sample yields 150,000 or so clones, roughly 90% seen once. Regarding time point: baseline pretreatment blood. Noted treatment: 15 Gy SBRT to primary tumor, nephrectomy 4 weeks later. The sample consisted of blood, taken from a patient whose treatment included radiotherapy and nephrectomy. These receptor sequences come from an older woman with renal cell carcinoma.

The rearrangement links TRBV25-1 to TRBJ1-6; D is unresolved. The CDR3 covers 15 residues. V was pared by 5 bases and J by 0 bases, with 8 bases between. Germline V CDR1 and CDR2: MGHDK, SYGVNS. CDR3 protein: CASSTTSSYNSPLHF. The CDR3 DNA sequence: TGTGCCAGCAGTACTACAAGCTCCTATAATTCACCCCTCCACTTT.

The DNA of the CDR3 is TGTGCCTGGAGCTTACTGGGGGGGGGAAGCACAGATACGCAGTATTTT. The encoded protein is CAWSLLGGGSTDTQYF. V and J are TRBV30 and TRBJ2-3, with TRBD2 matching over 7 bases. The V and J ends lost 3 bases and 0 bases, in that order; junction bases with no gene match: 9. From germline, CDR1 is GTSNPN and CDR2 SVGIG (reference sequence). The CDR3 is made up of 16 amino acids.

The chain links TRBV25-1 to TRBJ2-2, with no clear D. CDR3 length equals 16 residues. Germline V gives CDR1 MGHDK, CDR2 SYGVNS. The ends were cut back, 2 bases at V and 6 bases at J, with 16 bases in the middle. CDR3 in DNA: TGTGCCAGCAGTGAAACGGGCCAGGCAAGGGCCGGGGAGCTGTTTTTT. Protein: CASSETGQARAGELFF.

V and J are TRBV7-3 and TRBJ1-3; maybe TRBD1 (6 bases). The CDR3 contains 17 residues. The germline gives CDR1 SGHTA, CDR2 FQGTGA. The ends were cut back, 2 bases at V and 0 bases at J, with 14 bases in the middle. CDR3 sequence reads: CASSLHPGGYSGNTIYF. In DNA, the CDR3 is TGTGCCAGCAGCTTACACCCGGGGGGCTACTCTGGAAACACCATATATTTT.

The chain combines TRBV19 with TRBJ2-5, with 15 positions matching TRBD2. The CDR3 covers 15 residues. After removal of 9 bases from V and 2 bases from J, the junction contained 4 bases not matched to a gene. The germline CDR1 and CDR2 sequences are LNHDA and SQIVND (reference sequence). In DNA, the CDR3 is TGTGCCAGCGGACTAGCGGGGGGGATACAAGAGACCCAGTACTTC. It yields the protein CASGLAGGIQETQYF.

This clone was observed a single time. The J gene is TRBJ1-2, the V gene TRBV28, with 9 bases that match TRBD1. The CDR3 spans 10 residues. The V gene's germline CDR1 is MDHEN and CDR2 SYDVKM. The V gene end was trimmed by 8 bases and the J gene end by 13 bases; junction bases not matched to a gene: 5. CDR3 residues: CASGEDRGTF. In DNA, the CDR3 is TGTGCCAGCGGAGAGGACAGGGGCACCTTC.

The V call is TRBV25-1, the J call TRBJ1-1; possible D gene TRBD1, 6 bases. From germline, CDR1 is MGHDK and CDR2 SYGVNS. Trimming cost V 5 bases and J 2 bases, with 9 bases left between them. This CDR3 has 13 amino acids. In DNA form, the CDR3 reads TGTGCCAGCAGTAGGGGGACAAACACTGAAGCTTTCTTT. It is translated as CASSRGTNTEAFF. The entire variable domain, with the rest obtained from reference TRBV25-1 and TRBJ1-1, is as follows: EADIYQTPRYLVIGTGKKITLECSQTMGHDKMYWYQQDPGMELHLIHYSYGVNSTEKGDLSSESTVSRIRTEHFPLTLESARPSHTSQYLCASSRGTNTEAFFGQGTRLTVV.

The chain has TRBV19 and TRBJ2-2, with a tentative D call TRBD1 (5 bases). The CDR3 totals 15 residues. Germline assignment: CDR1 LNHDA and CDR2 SQIVND (reference sequence). Trimming left V 1 base short and J 8 bases short, with 14 bases between. CDR3 in DNA: TGTGCCAGTAGTATAGTGGGGCAGAGACAAGGGGAGCTGTTTTTT. It yields the protein CASSIVGQRQGELFF.

V and J are TRBV9 and TRBJ2-3, with D unresolved. Germline V gene sequence: CDR1 SGDLS, CDR2 YYNGEE. CDR3 length: 13 residues. V was cut by 1 base and J by 5 bases, with 8 bases left in between. The CDR3 reads CASSVFLKDTQYF. DNA for the CDR3: TGTGCCAGCAGCGTATTTCTTAAAGATACGCAGTATTTT.